These T cell receptor beta chains were read from a single sample in a study of blood T cell repertoires in COVID-19. Measured with immunoSEQ multiplex PCR; TCRdb has only the in-frame clones, and not every one. This table has tens of thousands of clones, 80% to 95% appearing once. Sequenced sample: peripheral blood. The receptor source for this set is a man between 65 and 79 years old with active COVID-19. The conserved cysteine and the conserved F or W are not part of the CDR3 here. The D gene is left open where the match is weak.

D gene | V gene | CDR3 protein
TRBD1 | TRBV7-8 | ASSLAQGIYGYT
- | TRBV7-2 | ASSYQAGLTDTQY
- | TRBV6-1 | ASSELRRVTNQPQH
TRBD1 | TRBV5-1 | ASSLYRDRAT
- | TRBV5-1 | ASSLGGDPYNSPLH
- | TRBV7-8 | ASSLAPVSNEKLF
TRBD1 | TRBV7-2 | ASSFPGQGVETQY
- | TRBV29-1 | SVVEGVPAKDGYT
- | TRBV7-2 | ASSTQGGSPYEQY
TRBD2 | TRBV11-3 | ASSLEYRLAGGHNEQF
- | TRBV19 | ASSIGQETNQPQH
TRBD1 | TRBV6-6 | ASSQDRGLRQPQH
TRBD2 | TRBV10-3 | AISMTSGGSYNEQF
TRBD2 | TRBV19 | ASSPSGGAIPEQF
- | TRBV3-1/TRBV3-2 | ASSPLGTFSGNTIY
- | TRBV19 | ASTVGPLVKTEAF
TRBD2 | TRBV5-6 | ASSLRGSGGPHEQY
- | TRBV11-2 | ASSQTGSPLH
- | TRBV7-9 | ASSNNRAISTDTQY
TRBD1 | TRBV7-3 | ASSTHRDRNTEAF
- | TRBV19 | ASSIVVLSGYT
- | TRBV3-1/TRBV3-2 | ASSQRTGELF
- | TRBV3-1/TRBV3-2 | ASSQVSGTEAF
TRBD2 | TRBV7-3 | ASSRAGVGTDTQY
TRBD1 | TRBV27 | ASSPPDRGQAGNYGYT
- | TRBV4-1 | ASSLVTDYEQY
- | TRBV5-1 | ASSFDGGSNEQF
- | TRBV18 | ASSPGTINEKLF
- | TRBV9 | ASSVVESGNTIY
- | TRBV7-2 | ASSLAGSSSYNEQF
- | TRBV6-2/TRBV6-3 | ASSPQLPGASDTQY
TRBD2 | TRBV4-1 | ASSRVTGLASTDTQY